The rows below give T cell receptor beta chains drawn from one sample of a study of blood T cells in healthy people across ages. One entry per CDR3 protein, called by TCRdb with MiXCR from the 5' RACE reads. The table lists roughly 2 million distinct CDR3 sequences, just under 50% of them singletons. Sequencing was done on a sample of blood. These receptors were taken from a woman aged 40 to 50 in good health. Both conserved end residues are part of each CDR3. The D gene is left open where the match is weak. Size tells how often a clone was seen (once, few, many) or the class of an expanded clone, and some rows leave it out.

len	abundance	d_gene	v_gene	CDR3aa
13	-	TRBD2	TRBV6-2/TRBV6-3	CASKLAGAETQYF
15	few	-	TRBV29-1	CSVEGTHSRRETQYF
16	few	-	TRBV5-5	CASSPHFAANTGELFF
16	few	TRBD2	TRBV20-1	CSARDGNSGAYNEQFF
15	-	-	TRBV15	CATSSDSYSNQPQHF
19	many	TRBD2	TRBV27	CASSSGLAGGTLFRNEQFF
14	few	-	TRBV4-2	CASSQALGGETQYF
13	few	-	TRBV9	CASHPGVGYGYTF
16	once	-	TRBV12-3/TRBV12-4	CASKSPRGRDNYGYTF
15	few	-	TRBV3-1	CASSQGQAGANVLTF
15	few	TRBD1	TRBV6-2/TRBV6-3	CASSYLGTGRNEQYF
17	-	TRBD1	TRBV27	CASSLTTGVAYNSPLHF
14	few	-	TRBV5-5	CASSHLQGGYGYTF